These 14 T cell receptor beta chains were sequenced from one sample in a study of OX40 agonist ivuxolimab in advanced cancers. The data were produced by immunoSEQ multiplex PCR, yet TCRdb's version contains in-frame clones alone and is incomplete. The sample shows approximately 63,000 clones, around 87% of them seen only once. The sample here was CD4+ or CD8+ T cells sorted from blood, taken in a trial of the OX40 agonist ivuxolimab. These receptors were taken from an adult with an advanced solid tumor such as melanoma, head and neck, liver or kidney cancer.

This chain links TRBV10-3 with TRBJ2-2; D unclear. The V end was cut by 6 bases, the J end by 5 bases, with 16 bases between. The CDR3 spans 15 residues. Germline V lookup: CDR1 ENHRY, CDR2 SYGVKD. The CDR3: CAIREPAHKTGELFF. The CDR3, as DNA: TGTGCCATCAGGGAGCCCGCACACAAAACCGGGGAGCTGTTTTTT.

The chain uses TRBV4-1 and TRBJ1-1; 10 bases are shared with TRBD1. The CDR3 has 15 residues. Germline V gene sequence: CDR1 MGHRA, CDR2 YSYEKL. J lost 4 bases, V lost 1 base, and 3 bases had no gene match. CDR3 region: CASSQGTGGSTEAFF. CDR3 nucleotides: TGCGCCAGCAGCCAAGGGACAGGGGGGAGCACTGAAGCTTTCTTT.

The chain links TRBV27 to TRBJ2-1; 7 nucleotides line up with TRBD2. The V gene's germline CDR1 is MNHEY and CDR2 SMNVEV (reference sequence). Trimming removed 7 bases from V and 8 bases from J; junction bases left unmatched: 11. This CDR3 contains 14 residues. The CDR3 loop is CASTSNTGGDEQFF. The CDR3 DNA follows: TGTGCCAGCACCTCAAATACGGGAGGCGATGAGCAGTTCTTC.

J is TRBJ2-5 and V is TRBV28; 11 positions match TRBD1. CDR3 length: 15 residues. V was clipped by 1 base and J by 5 bases; unmatched bases: 3. Per germline, CDR1 MDHEN and CDR2 SYDVKM. CDR3 sequence (DNA): TGTGCCAGCAGTTTATTGGGACAGGGGGGGGAGACCCAGTACTTC. It is translated as CASSLLGQGGETQYF.

In this sample, this clone turned up once. The chain links TRBV9 to TRBJ2-1, with D unresolved. Trimming shortened V by 0 bases and J by 7 bases, and 11 bases separated the two germline ends. There are 14 residues in the CDR3. In germline, CDR1 is SGDLS, CDR2 YYNGEE. The CDR3 DNA reads TGTGCCAGCAGCGTAGGATCAATCAGGAATGAGCAGTTCTTC. Translated, it gives CASSVGSIRNEQFF. Complete variable domain (other parts from reference TRBV9 and TRBJ2-1): DSGVTQTPKHLITATGQRVTLRCSPRSGDLSVYWYQQSLDQGLQFLIQYYNGEERAKGNILERFSAQQFPDLHSELNLSSLELGDSALYFCASSVGSIRNEQFFGPGTRLTVL.

The J gene is TRBJ1-2, the V gene TRBV29-1; TRBD1 matches 7 bases. Per germline, CDR1 SQVTM and CDR2 ANQGSEA. Losses at the gene ends were 7 bases for V and 5 bases for J; bases not matched to a gene: 13. The CDR3 has 14 residues. The CDR3 region is CSAFTGTELYGYTF. DNA for the CDR3: TGCAGCGCCTTCACCGGGACAGAACTATATGGCTACACCTTC.

The J gene is TRBJ2-1, the V gene TRBV28; D is ambiguous. The germline V gene encodes CDR1 MDHEN and CDR2 SYDVKM. This CDR3 contains 11 residues. The V gene lost 5 bases and the J gene lost 6 bases, with 5 bases spanning the gap. Here the CDR3 DNA reads TGTGCCAGCAGTCGGATCAATGAGCAGTTCTTC. Translated: CASSRINEQFF.

This chain uses TRBV7-9 with TRBJ1-5; tentative D call: TRBD1 (5 bases). Looked up from germline, CDR1 is SEHNR and CDR2 is FQNEAQ (reference sequence). Trimming took 1 base from V and 1 from J, leaving 5 bases between them. The CDR3 covers 14 residues. CDR3 residues: CASSLEGSNQPQHF. The CDR3 DNA is TGTGCCAGCAGCTTAGAGGGGAGCAATCAGCCCCAGCATTTT.

The CDR3 spells CASSTTGYQPQHF. DNA for the CDR3: TGTGCCAGCAGCACTACAGGTTATCAGCCCCAGCATTTT. The chain carries TRBV27 and TRBJ1-5; weak D call: TRBD1 (5 bases). V shed 6 bases and J shed 5 bases, with 11 bases lying between them. CDR3 length: 13 residues. The germline V gene encodes CDR1 MNHEY and CDR2 SMNVEV (reference sequence).

This chain links TRBV7-3 with TRBJ2-3; D might be TRBD1 (5 bases). The CDR3 extends over 16 amino acids. CDR1 is SGHTA and CDR2 is FQGTGA in the germline V gene. The V end was cut by 5 bases, the J end by 0 bases, with 15 bases between. The chain's CDR3 is CASSLMTASSTDTQYF. Here the CDR3 DNA reads TGTGCCAGCAGCCTGATGACAGCCTCTAGCACAGATACGCAGTATTTT. Full variable domain (outside the CDR3, taken from reference TRBV7-3 and TRBJ2-3): GAGVSQTPSNKVTEKGKYVELRCDPISGHTALYWYRQSLGQGPEFLIYFQGTGAADDSGLPNDRFFAVRPEGSVSTLKIQRTERGDSAVYLCASSLMTASSTDTQYFGPGTRLTVL.

J is TRBJ2-7 and V is TRBV7-8, with 12 positions matching TRBD2. CDR3 length equals 15 residues. Germline V CDR1 and CDR2: SGHVS, FQNEAQ. With 5 bases clipped from V and 5 bases from J, the junction kept 7 bases outside the gene matches. The CDR3 here is CASSLDGLAGNEQYF. The CDR3 nucleotides read TGTGCCAGCAGCCTCGACGGACTAGCGGGGAACGAGCAGTACTTC.

The chain has TRBV5-1 and TRBJ1-2; 7 nucleotides agree with TRBD1. The CDR3 length is 14 residues. Germline V gene lookup returns CDR1 SGHRS and CDR2 YFSETQ. J lost 2 bases, V lost 1 base, and 2 bases had no gene match. The CDR3 spells CASSLLGQNYGYTF. Here the CDR3 DNA reads TGCGCCAGCAGCTTGCTGGGACAGAACTATGGCTACACCTTC.

This clone was counted only a few times. V and J are TRBV28 and TRBJ1-3; 8 bases line up with TRBD1. This CDR3 spans 17 amino acids. V was clipped by 3 bases and J by 4 bases; unmatched bases: 11. Germline CDR1 is MDHEN and CDR2 is SYDVKM. The CDR3 DNA follows: TGTGCCAGCAGTTTTGGTCCAGGGGGCGCGGGGGGAAACACCATATATTTT. It yields the protein CASSFGPGGAGGNTIYF.

The chain employs TRBV19 and TRBJ2-3; TRBD2 aligns across 15 bases. This CDR3 region has 18 residues. Trimming at V came to 7 bases and at J to 6 bases, leaving 14 bases not matched to a gene. The germline CDR1 and CDR2 sequences are LNHDA and SQIVND (reference sequence). For the CDR3, the DNA is TGTGCCAGTAACCCTTTCCATGGACTAGCGGGAGGGTCGGATACGCAGTATTTT. Protein sequence: CASNPFHGLAGGSDTQYF. Supplemented by reference TRBV19 and TRBJ2-3, the full variable domain reads DGGITQSPKYLFRKEGQNVTLSCEQNLNHDAMYWYRQDPGQGLRLIYYSQIVNDFQKGDIAEGYSVSREKKESFPLTVTSAQKNPTAFYLCASNPFHGLAGGSDTQYFGPGTRLTVL.